The 9 T cell receptor beta chains presented below share a single source sample, sequenced in a study of Ad26.COV2.S vaccination and SARS-CoV-2 variants. Stated treatment: about 20 received Ad26.COV2.S at low or high dose, single or two shots; roughly 5 received placebo; per-sample allocation not given. At day 63 after the first vaccine or placebo injection, samples were drawn. Profiled with immunoSEQ multiplex PCR; TCRdb holds only in-frame clones, not every one. This table holds some 480,000 clones, around 88% found once. Sample: peripheral blood, taken in a trial of Ad26.COV2.S vaccine versus placebo. The receptors stem from a person between 18 and 60 years old who received the Ad26.COV2.S COVID-19 vaccine or a placebo.

The chain combines TRBV5-1 with TRBJ1-4, with D unclear. Deletions cut 1 base from V and 1 base from J, with 2 bases between. Germline assignment: CDR1 SGHRS and CDR2 YFSETQ. The CDR3 runs to 13 residues. The CDR3 sequence: CASSLKTNEKLFF. The DNA for the CDR3 is TGCGCCAGCAGCTTGAAAACTAATGAAAAACTGTTTTTT.

J is TRBJ1-4 and V is TRBV6-4, with a possible D match to TRBD1 (6 bases). Trimming took off 7 bases at V and 7 bases at J, with 19 bases between the two ends. From germline, CDR1 is MRHNA and CDR2 SNTAGT. The CDR3 length is 15 residues. DNA for the CDR3: TGTGCCAGCAACTACAAGACAGGACATACTGAAAAACTGTTTTTT. It specifies CASNYKTGHTEKLFF.

V and J are TRBV18 and TRBJ1-6, with TRBD1 matching over 8 bases. V was pared by 6 bases and J by 7 bases, with 17 bases of the junction left unmatched. In germline, CDR1 is KGHSH, CDR2 LQKENI. This CDR3 has 18 residues. The CDR3: CASSPGTGSTLGNSPLHF. The CDR3 nucleotides read TGTGCCAGCTCGCCCGGGACAGGCTCGACCTTAGGGAATTCACCCCTCCACTTT.

The table lists this clone with a count of one. This CDR3 reads CAWRPRSGTGDSPLHF. The DNA for the CDR3 is TGTGCCTGGAGGCCGCGGTCCGGGACAGGAGATTCACCCCTCCACTTT. The chain has TRBV30 and TRBJ1-6; TRBD1 aligns across 8 bases. The CDR3 totals 16 residues. J was trimmed by 8 bases and V by 3 bases; bases with no gene match: 12. Germline V gives CDR1 GTSNPN, CDR2 SVGIG (reference sequence).

This sequence joins TRBV14 and TRBJ2-5, with D unclear. V was cut by 3 bases and J by 5 bases, with 4 bases left in between. Germline values: CDR1 SGHDN, CDR2 FVKESK. The CDR3 length is 11 residues. The CDR3 coding sequence is TGTGCCAGCAGCCACACCGAGACCCAGTACTTC. Amino acid sequence: CASSHTETQYF.

The J gene is TRBJ2-2, the V gene TRBV29-1; 9 positions match TRBD1. After removal of 7 bases from V and 0 bases from J, the junction contained 9 bases not matched to a gene. The CDR3 runs 16 residues. The germline V gene has CDR1 SQVTM and CDR2 ANQGSEA. CDR3 sequence (DNA): TGCAGCGCCATATCAACAGGGGGCTCGAACACCGGGGAGCTGTTTTTT. Protein sequence: CSAISTGGSNTGELFF.

This clone was seen more than once but under ten times. The DNA of the CDR3 is TGTGCCAGCATCAAAACAGGGTTGGATTTAGCCTACACCTTC. This encodes CASIKTGLDLAYTF. The chain joins TRBV5-4 to TRBJ1-2, with a possible D match to TRBD1 (6 bases). The CDR3 has 14 residues. Per the germline V gene, CDR1 is SGHNT and CDR2 is YYREEE (reference sequence). Trimming cost V 6 bases and J 10 bases, with 22 bases left between them.

The rearrangement links TRBV3-1 (or the pseudogene TRBV3-2) to TRBJ2-3, with D tentatively TRBD1 (5 bases). Germline V CDR1 and CDR2: LGHDT, YNNKEL (reference sequence). The CDR3 consists of 15 residues. V was shortened by 0 bases and J by 6 bases, with 13 bases between the two germline ends. The CDR3 DNA reads as TGTGCCAGCAGCCAAGATCGGGCAGGGTCCGATACGCAGTATTTT. It yields the protein CASSQDRAGSDTQYF.

The chain combines TRBV28 with TRBJ2-6; 11 nucleotides line up with TRBD1. V gave up 5 bases and J gave up 4 bases; unmatched junction bases: 7. The CDR3 totals 17 residues. CDR1 and CDR2 from the germline V gene are MDHEN and SYDVKM. CDR3 loop: CASSPGQGASGANVLTF. CDR3 coding DNA: TGTGCCAGCAGTCCCGGACAGGGGGCGTCGGGGGCCAACGTCCTGACTTTC.